Listed here are 14 T cell receptor beta chains from one sample, sequenced in a study of radiotherapy plus CTLA-4 blockade in lung cancer. Sequenced by immunoSEQ multiplex PCR; TCRdb stores in-frame clones only, minus some. The sample holds about 30,000 clones; over 60% are singletons and the top ten take 16%. Sequences were derived from peripheral blood, sampled from a patient treated with radiotherapy plus ipilimumab. These receptors were collected from a human donor with non-small cell lung cancer that progressed on radiotherapy plus ipilimumab.

The chain couples TRBV7-2 to TRBJ2-3; 7 positions match TRBD1. Per germline, CDR1 SGHTA and CDR2 FQGNSA. This CDR3 is 15 amino acids long. Trimming took 5 bases from V and 2 from J; bases not matched to a gene: 7. DNA for the CDR3: TGTGCCAGCAGCCGCCGGGACAGACCCACAGATACGCAGTATTTT. Residues: CASSRRDRPTDTQYF.

The chain joins TRBV6-5 to TRBJ1-2; 8 positions match TRBD1. The CDR3 runs 14 residues. V was clipped by 6 bases and J by 8 bases; unmatched bases: 11. The germline gives CDR1 MNHEY, CDR2 SVGAGI. The CDR3 region is CASSHPDRAGGYTF. As DNA, the CDR3 is TGTGCCAGCAGCCACCCGGACAGGGCGGGGGGCTACACCTTC.

V is TRBV19 and J is TRBJ2-1; D is perhaps TRBD2 (5 bases). The CDR3 length is 13 residues. V gave up 1 base and J gave up 6 bases, with 7 bases separating them. Germline V gene sequence: CDR1 LNHDA, CDR2 SQIVND (reference sequence). Here the CDR3 DNA reads TGTGCCAGTAGTATAGCGCTAGCCAATGAGCAGTTCTTC. This codes for CASSIALANEQFF.

The gene calls are TRBV5-1 and TRBJ1-2, with TRBD1 identical over 12 bases. The J segment lost 6 bases and the V segment lost 0 bases, leaving 6 bases of the junction unmatched. The germline V gene encodes CDR1 SGHRS and CDR2 YFSETQ. The CDR3 consists of 16 residues. The CDR3 DNA reads TGCGCCAGCAGCTTGGAAGGGACAGGGGGCTTAAATGGCTACACCTTC. Translating gives CASSLEGTGGLNGYTF.

The V and J genes are TRBV7-9 and TRBJ1-4; no reliable D call. Trimming left V 5 bases short and J 8 bases short, with 12 bases between. Germline V CDR1 and CDR2: SEHNR, FQNEAQ (reference sequence). CDR3 length: 13 residues. CDR3 nucleotide sequence: TGTGCCAGCAGCGTAATGACCCTGGAAAAACTGTTTTTT. The encoded protein is CASSVMTLEKLFF.

CDR3 DNA: TGCAGCGTTGAAGTCAGCGGAGTGGGAGAGACCCAGTACTTC. This codes for CSVEVSGVGETQYF. The chain is built from TRBV29-1 and TRBJ2-5; D is perhaps TRBD2 (5 bases). This CDR3 has 14 residues. CDR1 is SQVTM and CDR2 is ANQGSEA in the germline V gene. V was clipped by 1 base and J by 4 bases, with 13 bases between them.

The DNA for the CDR3 is TGTGCCAGTAGTATAGACGGCACAGATACGCAGTATTTT. Translating gives CASSIDGTDTQYF. This chain uses TRBV19 with TRBJ2-3, with D unresolved. V was cut by 0 bases and J by 1 base, with 2 bases left in between. This CDR3 is built from 13 residues. CDR1 LNHDA and CDR2 SQIVND come from the germline V gene (reference sequence).

This chain joins TRBV19 and TRBJ2-3; the D gene could be TRBD1 or TRBD2 (5 bases each). CDR3 length equals 15 residues. CDR1 and CDR2 (germline): LNHDA, SQIVND (reference sequence). The germline V and J ends were trimmed by 3 bases and 1 base, with 11 bases remaining between them. Here the CDR3 DNA reads TGTGCCAGTAGTATGACCGGGGCGGGCACAGATACGCAGTATTTT. Translation gives CASSMTGAGTDTQYF.

The chain is built from TRBV28 and TRBJ2-3; D gene ambiguous. From germline, CDR1 is MDHEN and CDR2 SYDVKM. The CDR3 spans 20 residues. Trimming removed 5 bases at V and 0 bases at J, with 27 bases between. This chain's CDR3 is CASSPLMAPIIAPSTDTQYF. CDR3 nucleotide sequence: TGTGCCAGCAGTCCCTTGATGGCACCTATTATTGCCCCTAGCACAGATACGCAGTATTTT.

V is TRBV9 and J is TRBJ2-7; 14 bases are shared with TRBD2. J was trimmed by 3 bases and V by 4 bases; bases with no gene match: 12. The CDR3 runs 18 residues. Per germline, CDR1 SGDLS and CDR2 YYNGEE. This CDR3 reads CASSPGTSGRRRGYEQYF. In nucleotides, the CDR3 is TGTGCCAGCAGCCCGGGGACTAGCGGGAGACGGAGGGGCTACGAGCAGTACTTC.

This chain uses TRBV30 with TRBJ2-3, with 9 positions matching TRBD2. The CDR3 has 15 amino acids. Germline lookup yields CDR1 GTSNPN and CDR2 SVGIG (reference sequence). The ends lost 2 bases at V and 1 base at J; junction bases unmatched: 4. The CDR3 is CAWSKLAGGTDTQYF. The CDR3 nucleotides are TGTGCCTGGAGTAAGTTAGCGGGGGGCACAGATACGCAGTATTTT.

The chain has TRBV29-1 and TRBJ2-3, with unresolved D. The V end was cut by 0 bases, the J end by 3 bases, with 4 bases between. Germline lookup yields CDR1 SQVTM and CDR2 ANQGSEA. The CDR3 extends over 12 amino acids. CDR3 protein: CSVEESTDTQYF. The CDR3 bases are TGCAGCGTTGAAGAGTCAACAGATACGCAGTATTTT.

The chain has TRBV28 and TRBJ1-4; 10 nucleotides line up with TRBD1. V dropped 6 bases and J dropped 7; count of bases not matched to a gene: 14. CDR1 is MDHEN and CDR2 is SYDVKM in the germline V gene. This CDR3 region has 17 residues. Written as DNA, the CDR3 is TGTGCCAGCAGCCCACCTATCCCGACAGGGGGCGGTGAAAAACTGTTTTTT. Residues: CASSPPIPTGGGEKLFF.

The chain couples TRBV21-1 to TRBJ2-3; the table names TRBD2, a call not compared with the DNA. TRBV21-1 is deemed a pseudogene. The CDR3 loop spans 16 amino acids. CDR3 DNA sequence: TGTGCCAGCAGCAAAGAAGGCGGGGGGTCCACAGATACGCAGTATTTT. Protein product: CASSKEGGGSTDTQYF.